These T cell receptor beta chains were read from a single sample in a study of OX40 agonist ivuxolimab in advanced cancers. The table came from immunoSEQ multiplex PCR; TCRdb's copy has only in-frame clones and leaves some out. The table shows about 46,000 clones, with 89% occurring only once. The specimen comprised CD4+ or CD8+ T cells sorted from blood, sampled in a trial of the OX40 agonist ivuxolimab. Receptor source: an adult with an advanced solid tumor such as melanoma, head and neck, liver or kidney cancer. Each CDR3 is given with its conserved first and last residue.

V gene | CDR3 protein
TRBV6-5 | CASSFSIPSYEQYF
TRBV5-6 | CASSLGRNYEQYF
TRBV28 | CASTETGSTGGYGYTF
TRBV13 | CASSLSEGQGLYEQYF
TRBV4-1 | CASLGRNTEAFF
TRBV6-5 | CASSLSNGGTEAFF
TRBV7-9 | CASSLDLDRGPNTEAFF
TRBV6-6 | CASSLGGSTDTQYF
TRBV7-8 | CASSFLPTDTQYF
TRBV11-1 | CASSLSGTSGGINEQFF
TRBV6-6 | CASSYSGPTNEKLFF
TRBV7-9 | CASSLGPAHSYEQYF
TRBV19 | CASSIGSGGSYNEQFF